This T cell receptor (beta chain) was captured by sequencing in a study of blood T cell repertoires in COVID-19. Study-wide context: PBMCs, B-cell-depleted T cells, or T cells were the source of the cDNA or gDNA that made up the material.

Authors' analysis steps: Amplification from reference gene primers served as the basis for estimated nucleated cell counts. Repertoires were generated with immunoSEQ multiplex PCR, while TCRdb's copy carries only in-frame clones and drops some. V and J calls and clone size are those listed in that table; D and trimming were worked out from the DNA. In the table there are under 100,000 clones, around 83% of which are singletons. The CDR3 consists of 13 residues. The V end lost 0 bases, the J end lost 8 bases, and 11 bases lay between the germline ends. Germline V gene lookup returns CDR1 SGHNT and CDR2 YYREEE (reference sequence).

Source material: peripheral blood. The V and J genes are TRBV5-4 and TRBJ1-2; no definite D call. This TCR was sampled from a woman in her sixties or seventies with acute or convalescent COVID-19. The CDR3 DNA reads TGTGCCAGCAGCTTGGTGGCTTTGGAGGGCTACACCTTC. It codes for CASSLVALEGYTF.